The rows below give T cell receptor beta chains drawn from one sample of a study of shared clonotypes between healthy human individuals. TCRdb's table, derived via immunoSEQ multiplex PCR, lists solely in-frame clones and lacks some. The sample includes some 680,000 clones, about three quarters of them seen just once. Input material: memory CD4+ T cells sorted from blood. All receptors derive from a woman aged 25 to 39 in good health. The CDR3 runs from the conserved cysteine through the conserved F or W. D genes are given only for firm matches.

TRBD1	TRBJ2-7	TRBV7-6	CASSQTAGGYEQYF
TRBD1	TRBJ2-1	TRBV6-5	CASSYTTGVYNEQFF
.	TRBJ2-7	TRBV6-4	CARDPGHVYEQYF
.	TRBJ2-7	TRBV18	CASSPDPSSYEQYF
.	TRBJ1-2	TRBV6-6	CASSFDSNYGYTF
.	TRBJ1-1	TRBV5-1	CASRLGTNTEAFF
TRBD2	TRBJ2-5	TRBV5-5	CASSWASGSKETQYF
.	TRBJ1-3	TRBV19	CASQSARNTIYF
.	TRBJ2-5	TRBV7-9	CASSSTTRAETQYF
.	TRBJ2-3	TRBV6-6	CASSGGLETDTQYF
TRBD1	TRBJ1-4	TRBV25-1	CASSGPGQGGEKLFF
TRBD2	TRBJ2-7	TRBV4-2	CASSQDRGRGLAGVSYEQYF
TRBD1	TRBJ2-7	TRBV28	CASNTEGQGANEQYF
.	TRBJ2-7	TRBV6-6	CASSLGAVSYEQYF
TRBD1	TRBJ2-5	TRBV30	CAWRMRTGRVQETQYF
.	TRBJ2-5	TRBV5-1	CASSLEETQYF
.	TRBJ2-2	TRBV28	CASSFRDLHGELFF
.	TRBJ2-4	TRBV6-1	CASSEIGGATTKNIQYF
TRBD2	TRBJ2-7	TRBV7-2	CASSSSGYNGSYEQYF
.	TRBJ2-7	TRBV5-4	CASSFQSYEQYF
TRBD1	TRBJ2-7	TRBV13	CASSIAARTGGDRYEQYF
.	TRBJ1-1	TRBV7-7	CASSTPYFMNTEAFF
.	.	TRBV29-1	CSVEGQGIDEQYF
TRBD2	TRBJ2-2	TRBV14	CASSEIAGHAGELFF
TRBD2	TRBJ2-7	TRBV10-1	CASSEGLAPNEQYF
TRBD1	TRBJ2-1	TRBV19	CASSERQGINEQFF
TRBD1	TRBJ1-2	TRBV9	CASSGTGTGGLDYTF
.	TRBJ2-2	TRBV6-6	CASSYSGGANTGELFF
.	TRBJ2-7	TRBV28	CASSPLDSWYEQYF
.	TRBJ1-1	TRBV28	CASSFRREAFF
.	TRBJ1-1	TRBV28	CASSSWGNTEAFF
TRBD2	TRBJ2-7	TRBV6-1	CASSEESSGLTYEQYF
TRBD2	TRBJ2-2	TRBV2	CASSVKGVLAGEYTGELFF
.	TRBJ2-3	TRBV18	CASSPNTDTQYF
TRBD2	TRBJ2-1	TRBV5-1	CASSSSGRAAEQFF
TRBD2	TRBJ2-3	TRBV7-9	CASSLPLAGGPTDTQYF
TRBD2	TRBJ2-7	TRBV10-2	CASSESLGGRGSREQYF
TRBD1	TRBJ2-1	TRBV19	CASSNRDRDYNEQFF
TRBD2	TRBJ2-1	TRBV4-1	CASSQERAGGGEQFF
TRBD2	TRBJ2-7	TRBV6-6	CASSRNSGGMDEQYF
TRBD2	TRBJ2-2	TRBV6-5	CASKGLAETGELFF
.	TRBJ1-5	TRBV10-3	CATHHGYGQPQHF
.	TRBJ1-5	TRBV5-1	CASSLGPHYEPQHF
TRBD2	TRBJ2-7	TRBV6-1	CASSGLAGVSHEQYF
TRBD1	TRBJ1-2	TRBV28	CASSSSGTGDRGYTF
TRBD1	TRBJ2-7	TRBV10-3	CAISEWGQGSSYEQYF
TRBD1	TRBJ2-7	TRBV5-4	CASSLAGTVAYEQYF
.	TRBJ2-3	TRBV6-5	CASSYWAGTDTQYF
TRBD2	TRBJ2-5	TRBV29-1	CSVREGQETQYF
.	TRBJ2-7	TRBV6-5	CASSPTRDVYEQYF
.	TRBJ2-7	TRBV9	CASGSSYEQYF
.	TRBJ2-3	TRBV18	CASSPVGADTQYF
.	TRBJ2-7	TRBV11-2	CASSLGGRRGEQYF
.	TRBJ2-5	TRBV15	CATSRDRRGKETQYF
.	TRBJ2-1	TRBV7-6	CASSLGAGPYNEQFF
.	TRBJ2-5	TRBV29-1	CSVERDVQETQYF
TRBD1	TRBJ2-7	TRBV6-6	CASRRQGTHEQYF